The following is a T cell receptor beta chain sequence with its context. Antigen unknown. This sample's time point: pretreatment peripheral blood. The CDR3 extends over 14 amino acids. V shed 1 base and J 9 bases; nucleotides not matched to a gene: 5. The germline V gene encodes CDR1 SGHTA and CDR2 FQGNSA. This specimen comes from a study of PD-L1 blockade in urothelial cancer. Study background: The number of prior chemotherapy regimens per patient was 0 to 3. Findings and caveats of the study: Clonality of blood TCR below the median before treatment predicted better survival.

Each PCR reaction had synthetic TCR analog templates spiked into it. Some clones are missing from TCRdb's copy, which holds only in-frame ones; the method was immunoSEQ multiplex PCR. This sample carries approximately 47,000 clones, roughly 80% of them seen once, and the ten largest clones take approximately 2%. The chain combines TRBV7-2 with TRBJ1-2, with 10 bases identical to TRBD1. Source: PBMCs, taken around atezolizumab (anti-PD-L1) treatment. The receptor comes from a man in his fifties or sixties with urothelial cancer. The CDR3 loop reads CASSLVGDRGRYTF. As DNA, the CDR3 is TGTGCCAGCAGCTTAGTGGGGGACAGGGGTCGCTACACCTTC. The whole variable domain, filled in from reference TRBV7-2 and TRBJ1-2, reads GAGVSQSPSNKVTEKGKDVELRCDPISGHTALYWYRQSLGQGLEFLIYFQGNSAPDKSGLPSDRFSAERTGGSVSTLTIQRTQQEDSAVYLCASSLVGDRGRYTFGSGTRLTVV.